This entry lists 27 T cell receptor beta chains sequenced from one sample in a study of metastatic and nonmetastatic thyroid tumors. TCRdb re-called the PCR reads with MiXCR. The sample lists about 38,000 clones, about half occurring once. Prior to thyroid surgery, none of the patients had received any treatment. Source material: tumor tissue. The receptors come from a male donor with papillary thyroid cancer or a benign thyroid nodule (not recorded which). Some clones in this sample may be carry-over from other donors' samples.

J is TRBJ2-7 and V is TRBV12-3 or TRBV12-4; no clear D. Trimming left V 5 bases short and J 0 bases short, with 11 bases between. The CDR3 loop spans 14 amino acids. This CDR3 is CASSDNSLSYEQYF. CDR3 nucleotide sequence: TGTGCCAGCAGTGATAATTCCCTCTCCTACGAGCAGTACTTC.

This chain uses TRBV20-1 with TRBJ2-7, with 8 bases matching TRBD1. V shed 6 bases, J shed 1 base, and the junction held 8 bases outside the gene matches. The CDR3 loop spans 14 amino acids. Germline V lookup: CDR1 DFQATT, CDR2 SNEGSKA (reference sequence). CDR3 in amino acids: CSAPGTGFSYEQYF. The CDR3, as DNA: TGCAGTGCCCCCGGGACAGGTTTTTCCTACGAGCAGTACTTC.

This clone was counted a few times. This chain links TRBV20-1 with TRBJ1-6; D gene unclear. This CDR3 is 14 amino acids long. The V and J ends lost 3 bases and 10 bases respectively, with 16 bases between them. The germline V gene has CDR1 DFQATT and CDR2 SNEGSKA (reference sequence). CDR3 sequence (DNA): TGCAGTGCTAGTTTGCACCAAGAACACTCACCCCTCCACTTT. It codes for CSASLHQEHSPLHF.

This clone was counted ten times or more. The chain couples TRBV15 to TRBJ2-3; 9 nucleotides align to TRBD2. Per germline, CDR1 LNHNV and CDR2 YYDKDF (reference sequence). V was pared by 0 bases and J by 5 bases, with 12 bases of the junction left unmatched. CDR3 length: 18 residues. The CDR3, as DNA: TGTGCCACCAGCAGAGATACATTGGCGGGAGGGCCCGAAGATACGCAGTATTTT. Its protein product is CATSRDTLAGGPEDTQYF.

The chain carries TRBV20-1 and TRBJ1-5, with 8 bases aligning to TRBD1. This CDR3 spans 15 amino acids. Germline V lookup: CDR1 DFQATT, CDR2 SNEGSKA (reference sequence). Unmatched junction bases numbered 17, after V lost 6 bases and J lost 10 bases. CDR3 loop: CSATPTDRGSHPQHF. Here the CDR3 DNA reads TGCAGTGCCACCCCGACTGACAGGGGATCTCATCCCCAGCATTTT.

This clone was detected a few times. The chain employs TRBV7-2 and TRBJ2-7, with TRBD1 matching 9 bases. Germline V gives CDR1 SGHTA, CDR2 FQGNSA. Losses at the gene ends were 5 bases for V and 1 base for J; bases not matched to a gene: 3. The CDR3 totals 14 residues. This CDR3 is CASSRDRGSYEQYF. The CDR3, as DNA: TGTGCCAGCAGCCGAGACAGGGGGTCCTACGAGCAGTACTTC.

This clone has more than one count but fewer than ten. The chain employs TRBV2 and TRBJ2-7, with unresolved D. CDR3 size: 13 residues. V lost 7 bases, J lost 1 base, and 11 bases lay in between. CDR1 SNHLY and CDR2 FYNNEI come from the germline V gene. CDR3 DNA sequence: TGTGCCAGCAAAGAAGGGCTGTCCTACGAGCAGTACTTC. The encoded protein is CASKEGLSYEQYF.

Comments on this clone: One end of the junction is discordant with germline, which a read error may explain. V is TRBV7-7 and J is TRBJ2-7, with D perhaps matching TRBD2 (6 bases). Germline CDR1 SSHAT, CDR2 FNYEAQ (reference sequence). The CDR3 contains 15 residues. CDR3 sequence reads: CASSLFPGEAYEQYF. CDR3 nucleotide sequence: TGTGCTAGCAGCTTATTCCCGGGAGAGGCCTACGAGCAGTACTTC.

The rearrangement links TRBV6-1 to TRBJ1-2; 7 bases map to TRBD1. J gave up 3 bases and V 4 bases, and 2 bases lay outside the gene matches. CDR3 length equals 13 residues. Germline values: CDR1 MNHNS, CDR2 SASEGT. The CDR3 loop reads CASSVDRYYGYTF. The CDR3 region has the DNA TGTGCCAGCAGTGTGGACAGGTACTATGGCTACACCTTC.

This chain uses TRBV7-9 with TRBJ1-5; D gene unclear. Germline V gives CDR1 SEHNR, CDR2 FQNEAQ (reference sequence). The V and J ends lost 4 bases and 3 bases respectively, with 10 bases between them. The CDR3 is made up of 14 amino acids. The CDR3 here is CASSSGVYNQPQHF. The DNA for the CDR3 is TGTGCCAGCAGCTCTGGAGTTTACAATCAGCCCCAGCATTTT.

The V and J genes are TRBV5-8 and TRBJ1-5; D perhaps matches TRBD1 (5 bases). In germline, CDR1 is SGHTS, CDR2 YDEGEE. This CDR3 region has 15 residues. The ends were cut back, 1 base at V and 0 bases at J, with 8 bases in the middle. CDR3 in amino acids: CASSLMGLSNQPQHF. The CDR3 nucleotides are TGTGCCAGCAGCTTGATGGGACTTAGCAATCAGCCCCAGCATTTT.

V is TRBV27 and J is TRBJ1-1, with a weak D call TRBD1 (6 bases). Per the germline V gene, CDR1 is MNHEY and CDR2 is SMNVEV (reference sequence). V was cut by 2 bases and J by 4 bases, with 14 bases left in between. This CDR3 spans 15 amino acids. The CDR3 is CASSLASRGGTEAFF. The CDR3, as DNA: TGTGCCAGCAGTTTAGCCTCCAGGGGTGGCACTGAAGCTTTCTTT.

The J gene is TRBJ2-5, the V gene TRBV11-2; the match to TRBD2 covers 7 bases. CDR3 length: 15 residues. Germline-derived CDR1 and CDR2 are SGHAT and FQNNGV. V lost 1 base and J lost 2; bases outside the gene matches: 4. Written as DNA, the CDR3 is TGTGCCAGCAGCTTAGCGGGCGGGGGACAAGAGACCCAGTACTTC. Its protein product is CASSLAGGGQETQYF.

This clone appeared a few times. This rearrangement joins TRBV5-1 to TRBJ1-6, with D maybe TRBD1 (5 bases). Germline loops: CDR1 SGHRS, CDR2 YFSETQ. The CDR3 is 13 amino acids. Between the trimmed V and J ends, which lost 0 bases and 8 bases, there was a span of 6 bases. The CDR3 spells CASSLEQDSPLHF. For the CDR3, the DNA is TGCGCCAGCAGCTTGGAACAGGATTCACCCCTCCACTTT. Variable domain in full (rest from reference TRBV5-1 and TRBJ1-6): KAGVTQTPRYLIKTRGQQVTLSCSPISGHRSVSWYQQTPGQGLQFLFEYFSETQRNKGNFPGRFSGRQFSNSRSEMNVSTLELGDSALYLCASSLEQDSPLHFGNGTRLTVT.

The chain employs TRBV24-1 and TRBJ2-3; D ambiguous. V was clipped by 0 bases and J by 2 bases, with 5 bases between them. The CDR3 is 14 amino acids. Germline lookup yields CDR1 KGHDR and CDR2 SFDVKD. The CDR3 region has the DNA TGTGCCACCAGTGATTTGCTTCCCACAGATACGCAGTATTTT. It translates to CATSDLLPTDTQYF.

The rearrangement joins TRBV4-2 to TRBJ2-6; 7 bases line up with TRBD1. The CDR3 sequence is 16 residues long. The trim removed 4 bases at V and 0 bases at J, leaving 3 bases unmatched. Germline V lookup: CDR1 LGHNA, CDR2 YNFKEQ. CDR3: CASSPGQDSGANVLTF. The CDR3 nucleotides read TGTGCCAGCAGCCCTGGACAGGACTCTGGGGCCAACGTCCTGACTTTC.

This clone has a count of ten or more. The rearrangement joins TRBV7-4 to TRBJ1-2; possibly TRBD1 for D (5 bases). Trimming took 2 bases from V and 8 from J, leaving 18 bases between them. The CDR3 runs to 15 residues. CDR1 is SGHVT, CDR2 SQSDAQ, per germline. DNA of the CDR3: TGTGCCAGCAGCTTAAGGGGCTCCCCTTTCTGGGGCTACACCTTC. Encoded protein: CASSLRGSPFWGYTF.

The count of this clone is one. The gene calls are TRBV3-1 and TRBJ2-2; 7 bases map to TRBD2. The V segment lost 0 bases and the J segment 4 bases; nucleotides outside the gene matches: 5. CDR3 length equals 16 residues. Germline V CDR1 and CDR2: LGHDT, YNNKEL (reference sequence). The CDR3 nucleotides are TGTGCCAGCAGCCAAGAGCGGGGAGGGAGCACCGGGGAGCTGTTTTTT. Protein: CASSQERGGSTGELFF.

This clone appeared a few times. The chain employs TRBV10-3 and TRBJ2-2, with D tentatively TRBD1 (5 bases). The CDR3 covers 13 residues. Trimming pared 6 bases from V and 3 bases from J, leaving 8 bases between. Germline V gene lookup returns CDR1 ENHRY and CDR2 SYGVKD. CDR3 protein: CAIRAGYTGELFF. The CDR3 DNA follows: TGTGCCATCAGGGCAGGGTACACCGGGGAGCTGTTTTTT.

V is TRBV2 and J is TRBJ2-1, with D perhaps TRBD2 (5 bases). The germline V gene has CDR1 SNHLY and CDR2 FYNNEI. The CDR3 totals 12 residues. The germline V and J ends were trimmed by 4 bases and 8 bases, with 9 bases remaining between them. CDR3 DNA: TGTGCCAGCAGTGCAGGCGGGCATGAGCAGTTCTTC. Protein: CASSAGGHEQFF.

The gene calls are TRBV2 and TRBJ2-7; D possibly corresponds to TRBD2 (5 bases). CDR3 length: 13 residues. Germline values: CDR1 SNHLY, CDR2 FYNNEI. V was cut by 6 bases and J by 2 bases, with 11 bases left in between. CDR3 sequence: CASRAQTTYEQYF. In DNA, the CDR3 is TGTGCCAGCAGGGCCCAGACTACCTACGAGCAGTACTTC.

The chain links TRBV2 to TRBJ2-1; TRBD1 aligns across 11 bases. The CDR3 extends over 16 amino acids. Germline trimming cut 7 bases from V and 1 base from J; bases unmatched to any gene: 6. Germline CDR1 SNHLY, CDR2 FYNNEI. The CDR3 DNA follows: TGTGCCAGCACGGTGGACAGGGGGCGTTCCTACAATGAGCAGTTCTTC. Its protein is CASTVDRGRSYNEQFF.

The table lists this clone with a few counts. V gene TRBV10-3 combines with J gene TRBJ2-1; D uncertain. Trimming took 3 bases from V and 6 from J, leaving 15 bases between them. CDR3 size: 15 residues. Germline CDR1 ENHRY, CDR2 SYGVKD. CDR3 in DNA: TGTGCCATCAGTGAAGGCCCCAGGCGGTCCAATGAGCAGTTCTTC. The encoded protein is CAISEGPRRSNEQFF.

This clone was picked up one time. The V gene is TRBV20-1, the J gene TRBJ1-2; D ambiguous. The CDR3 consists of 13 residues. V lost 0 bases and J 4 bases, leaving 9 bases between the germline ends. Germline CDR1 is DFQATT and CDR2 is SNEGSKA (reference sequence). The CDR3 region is CSARDPQLYGYTF. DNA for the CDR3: TGCAGTGCTAGAGATCCACAGCTCTATGGCTACACCTTC.

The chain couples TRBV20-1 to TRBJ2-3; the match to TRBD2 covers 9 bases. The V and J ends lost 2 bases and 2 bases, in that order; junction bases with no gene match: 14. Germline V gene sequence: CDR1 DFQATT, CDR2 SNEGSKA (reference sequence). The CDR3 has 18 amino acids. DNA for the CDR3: TGCAGTGCTAGAAGGCTCCCGGCGCGGGAGGGCTACACAGATACGCAGTATTTT. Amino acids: CSARRLPAREGYTDTQYF.

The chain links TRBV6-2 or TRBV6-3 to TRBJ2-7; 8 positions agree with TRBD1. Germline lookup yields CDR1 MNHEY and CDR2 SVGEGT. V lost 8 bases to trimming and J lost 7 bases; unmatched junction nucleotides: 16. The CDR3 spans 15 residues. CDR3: CASYSQGARKGEQYF. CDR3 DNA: TGTGCCAGCTATTCTCAGGGGGCTCGCAAGGGAGAGCAGTACTTC.

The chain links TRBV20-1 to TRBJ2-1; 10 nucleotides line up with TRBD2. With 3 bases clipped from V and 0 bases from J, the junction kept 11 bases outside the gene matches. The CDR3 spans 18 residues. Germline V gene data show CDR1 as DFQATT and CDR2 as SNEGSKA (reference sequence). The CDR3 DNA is TGCAGTGCTAGTCGGACTAGCGGCCAGGCCGGCTCCTACAATGAGCAGTTCTTC. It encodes CSASRTSGQAGSYNEQFF.